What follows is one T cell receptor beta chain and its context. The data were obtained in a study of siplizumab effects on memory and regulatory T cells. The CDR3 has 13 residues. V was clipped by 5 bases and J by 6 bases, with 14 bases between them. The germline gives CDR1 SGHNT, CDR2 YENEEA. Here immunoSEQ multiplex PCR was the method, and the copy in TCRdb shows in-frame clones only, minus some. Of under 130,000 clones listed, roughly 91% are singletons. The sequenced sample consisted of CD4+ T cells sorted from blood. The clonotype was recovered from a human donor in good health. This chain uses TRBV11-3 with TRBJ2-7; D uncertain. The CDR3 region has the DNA TGTGCCAGCAGCCTTCCAGGTGTGGGCGAGCAGTACTTC. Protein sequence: CASSLPGVGEQYF.